This T cell receptor (beta chain) comes out of a study of blood T cells in healthy people across ages. Overall study results and limits: The fall in TCR beta diversity per million T cells was roughly linear with age. Higher diversity and more naive CD4+ cells were features of long-lived donors, compared to aged donors. Estimates drawn from one million T cells were deemed to understate diversity.

A word on this clonotype: The antigen is unknown.

This CDR3 spans 15 amino acids. The V gene's germline CDR1 is SGHAT and CDR2 FQNNGV. Trimming cost V 5 bases and J 4 bases; bases outside gene matches: 7. The use of a sample-barcoded 5' primer and a J-beta primer mix characterized a second PCR of about 7 to 12 cycles. Each CDR3 protein is one row after TCRdb ran MiXCR on the 5' RACE reads. There are hundreds of thousands of distinct CDR3 sequences in the sample; 35% to 50% occur only once, and around 30% lies in the top ten. The donors, all healthy, were Caucasians living in Russia, aged roughly 6 to 90. This TCR came from an elderly man in good health. The specimen was blood. The V call is TRBV11-2, the J call TRBJ2-2; TRBD1 matches 7 bases. CDR3 in amino acids: CASSRDRAGTGELFF. The CDR3 nucleotides are TGTGCCAGCAGCCGTGACAGGGCGGGCACCGGGGAGCTGTTTTTT.